Sequencing of this TCR beta chain was carried out in a study of T-cell memory formation after mild COVID-19. Regarding the study as a whole: Mostly located in CM and EM were contracting CD4+ clones, with contracting CD8+ clones located in EMRA.

This CDR3 has 15 residues. The V and J ends lost 5 bases and 2 bases, in that order; junction bases with no gene match: 6. Germline lookup yields CDR1 SGHNT and CDR2 YENEEA. As to this clonotype: What it binds is unknown.

MiXCR, applied by TCRdb to the 5' RACE reads, yields one record per CDR3 protein. The sample consists of roughly 480,000 distinct CDR3 sequences, more than 20% of them appearing once. The sequence derives from an adult woman who had mild COVID-19 (a few samples of this study predate the infection). Cell type and time point are not known. Sequenced material: PBMCs or a T cell subset sorted from them (not recorded which). The genes are TRBV11-3 and TRBJ2-3, with 8 bases matching TRBD2. CDR3 amino acids: CASSPSGGFTDTQYF. CDR3 in DNA: TGTGCCAGCAGCCCAAGCGGGGGATTCACAGATACGCAGTATTTT. The variable domain in full, with the rest retrieved from reference TRBV11-3 and TRBJ2-3, is EAGVVQSPRYKIIEKKQPVAFWCNPISGHNTLYWYLQNLGQGPELLIRYENEEAVDDSQLPKDRFSAERLKGVDSTLKIQPAELGDSAVYLCASSPSGGFTDTQYFGPGTRLTVL.